A selection of T cell receptor beta chains follows, all from one sample in a study of OX40 agonist ivuxolimab in advanced cancers. Clones were read by immunoSEQ multiplex PCR, and TCRdb kept only the in-frame ones, dropping some. Of under 70,000 clones listed, 80% to 85% were seen once; the top ten hold roughly 4.5%. The sample was CD4+ or CD8+ T cells sorted from blood, taken in a trial of the OX40 agonist ivuxolimab. The source is an adult with an advanced solid tumor such as melanoma, head and neck, liver or kidney cancer. The CDR3 runs from the conserved cysteine through the conserved F or W. A D gene is named only where the DNA matches it firmly. Expanded clones are given a class, and other clones once, few, many or no size at all.

V gene	CDR3 length	J gene	clone size	D gene	CDR3 DNA	CDR3 protein
TRBV28	16	TRBJ1-1	NA	NA	TGTGCCAGCAGTCCATCAGGGACATTGATGAACACTGAAGCTTTCTTT	CASSPSGTLMNTEAFF
TRBV12-5	16	TRBJ2-3	NA	NA	TGTGCTAGTGGTTTGGGTGTTAGCGGAAGCACAGATACGCAGTATTTT	CASGLGVSGSTDTQYF
TRBV27	15	TRBJ2-4	NA	TRBD2	TGTGCCAGCAAGTCTCTAGCGGGGGCCGCAAACATTCAGTACTTC	CASKSLAGAANIQYF
TRBV14	14	TRBJ2-7	NA	NA	TGTGCCAGCAGCCAAGTATACATGGGGGGCGAGCAGTACTTC	CASSQVYMGGEQYF
TRBV19	14	TRBJ1-5	NA	TRBD1	TGTGCCAGCCGGGACAGGGGGCTCGGTCAGCCCCAGCATTTT	CASRDRGLGQPQHF
TRBV5-1	14	TRBJ2-7	NA	NA	TGCGCCAGCAGCACCGGGTCCCCCTCCTACGAGCAGTACTTC	CASSTGSPSYEQYF
TRBV11-3	16	TRBJ2-3	NA	TRBD2	TGTGCCAGCAGTTTCCGCGGGGGGCGTGAGACAGATACGCAGTATTTT	CASSFRGGRETDTQYF
TRBV6-6	11	TRBJ1-2	NA	NA	TGTGCCAGCAGTCCCAGCGGGGGCTACACCTTC	CASSPSGGYTF
TRBV29-1	12	TRBJ1-2	few	NA	TGCAGCATCCACCTGCATCCGGGCGGCTACACCTTC	CSIHLHPGGYTF
TRBV19	17	TRBJ1-1	few	NA	TGTGCCAGTATCCCCGATATTAGACGACAGTCCATCGCGGAACCTTTCTTT	CASIPDIRRQSIAEPFF
TRBV11-2	14	TRBJ2-7	NA	NA	TGTGCCAGCAGCTTTGAGTTGCAGGCCTACGAGCAGTACTTC	CASSFELQAYEQYF
TRBV6-4	15	TRBJ1-3	NA	NA	TGTGCCAGCAGTGAGGACAATCTAGCTGGAAACACCATATATTTT	CASSEDNLAGNTIYF
TRBV6-6	15	TRBJ1-1	NA	TRBD1	TGTGCCGCCCTGCCCCAGACAGGGCTGGACACTGAAGCTTTCTTT	CAALPQTGLDTEAFF
TRBV6-4	14	TRBJ1-2	NA	NA	TGTGCCAGCAGTGACTCGAGCACGGACTATGGCTACACCTTC	CASSDSSTDYGYTF
TRBV11-2	14	TRBJ2-1	NA	TRBD1	TGTGCCAGCAGCTTCACAGGGGTCTTAAATGAGCAGTTCTTC	CASSFTGVLNEQFF
TRBV19	16	TRBJ2-7	NA	TRBD1	TGTGCCAGTAGTACACGACAGGGAGATCGCTCCTACGAGCAGTACTTC	CASSTRQGDRSYEQYF
TRBV6-6	14	TRBJ1-5	few	TRBD1	TGTGCCAGCAGTCCGGGGACAGCCAATCAGCCCCAGCATTTT	CASSPGTANQPQHF
TRBV29-1	13	TRBJ1-2	NA	TRBD1	TGCAGCGTTGATCGGACAGGGAGTTATGGCTACACCTTC	CSVDRTGSYGYTF
TRBV14	21	TRBJ2-1	NA	NA	TGTGCCAGCACCCTACCCCCCCAAGGGGGACGCCATCGGAGGTCCTACAATGAGCAGTTCTTC	CASTLPPQGGRHRRSYNEQFF
TRBV29-1	12	TRBJ2-7	NA	NA	TGCAGCGTCGTTACGGGGCGAGGGGAGCAGTACTTC	CSVVTGRGEQYF
TRBV5-6	14	TRBJ1-2	few	NA	TGTGCCAGCAGCTCCCTAGAATCTTCGTGGGGCTACACCTTC	CASSSLESSWGYTF
TRBV27	15	TRBJ1-1	NA	TRBD1	TGTGCCAGCAGTTCCCGGACAGGGGGCGATACTGAAGCTTTCTTT	CASSSRTGGDTEAFF